The clone carrying this T cell receptor (beta chain) was counted many times. Antigen: not known. Clinicians diagnosed patients from clinical symptoms, serum thyroxine and TRAb, thyroid ultrasound and orbital computed tomography. PBMCs came from 7.5 to 10 ml fresh peripheral blood. Trimming cost V 4 bases and J 12 bases, with 12 bases left between them. From germline, CDR1 is MDHEN and CDR2 SYDVKM. The CDR3 runs to 12 residues. RNA transcripts were the template for amplifying TCR beta CDR3 regions. The TCR CDR3 was amplified in a first-round RT-PCR using the HTBI primer set. TCRdb itself ran the multiplex PCR reads through MiXCR, one entry per CDR3 protein. The data show 600,000 or so distinct CDR3 sequences, approximately 15% seen once. The sample belongs to a study of T cells in Graves' hyperthyroidism and ophthalmopathy. The wider study: Peripheral blood was drawn at first diagnosis, prior to all treatment.

Overall study findings and caveats: Most clonotypes that expanded in the thyroid above 0.001 also showed up in blood.

The chain uses TRBV28 and TRBJ1-4, with D possibly being TRBD1 (5 bases). The clonotype comes from a woman aged 18-29 years with Graves' ophthalmopathy. Sequencing was done on a sample of blood. The chain's CDR3 is CASSWDLAELFF. In DNA form, the CDR3 reads TGTGCCAGCAGTTGGGACCTGGCGGAACTGTTTTTT.